A selection of T cell receptor beta chains follows, all from one sample in a study of PD-1 blockade in classical Hodgkin lymphoma. Using immunoSEQ multiplex PCR, the repertoire was profiled, and TCRdb retains in-frame clones only, with some absent. This sample carries tens of thousands of clones, around 80% of them seen once, and the ten largest clones take 3.1%. The sample here was CD4+ T cells from blood, taken before the fourth cycle of nivolumab. The receptor source for this set is a human donor with classical Hodgkin lymphoma. Each CDR3 is given with its conserved first and last residue. D genes are given only for firm matches. Expanded clones are given a class, and other clones once, few, many or no size at all.

D,J,V,size,CDR3,DNA
TRBD2,TRBJ2-1,TRBV2,-,CASSERLAGGPGSYNEQFF,TGTGCCAGCAGTGAACGCCTAGCGGGGGGGCCAGGTTCCTACAATGAGCAGTTCTTC
-,TRBJ1-3,TRBV5-1,once,CASSSHTGPSGNTIYF,TGCGCCAGCAGCTCTCATACGGGTCCCTCTGGAAACACCATATATTTT
TRBD1,TRBJ1-2,TRBV28,-,CVSKEQGGEANYGYTF,TGTGTCAGCAAAGAACAGGGGGGGGAAGCTAACTATGGCTACACCTTC
-,TRBJ2-7,TRBV28,-,CASSLMGYEQYF,TGTGCCAGCAGTTTAATGGGCTACGAGCAGTACTTC
TRBD2,TRBJ2-2,TRBV4-3,-,CASSREAGVNTGELFF,TGCGCCAGCAGCCGCGAAGCGGGGGTGAACACCGGGGAGCTGTTTTTT
-,TRBJ1-2,TRBV4-1,few,CASSKEDTYGYTF,TGCGCCAGCAGCAAAGAGGACACCTATGGCTACACCTTC
-,TRBJ1-1,TRBV5-1,-,CASSPQGRTEAFF,TGCGCCAGCAGCCCTCAGGGCAGGACTGAAGCTTTCTTT
-,TRBJ2-7,TRBV2,-,CASSEGQAQSYEQYF,TGTGCCAGCAGTGAAGGCCAGGCTCAATCCTACGAGCAGTACTTC
-,TRBJ1-1,TRBV9,-,CASSVALTGEAFF,TGTGCCAGCAGCGTAGCCCTAACAGGTGAAGCTTTCTTT
-,TRBJ1-2,TRBV28,-,CASSLRGIGYGYTF,TGTGCCAGCAGTTTAAGGGGGATCGGCTATGGCTACACCTTC
-,TRBJ2-6,TRBV27,-,CASSSSSGANVLTF,TGTGCCAGCAGTTCATCCTCTGGGGCCAACGTCCTGACTTTC
-,TRBJ2-3,TRBV7-2,-,CASSLDMGTDTQYF,TGTGCCAGCAGCTTAGATATGGGAACAGATACGCAGTATTTT
TRBD1,TRBJ1-2,TRBV19,-,CASSINRDRGYTF,TGTGCCAGTAGTATCAACCGGGACAGGGGCTACACCTTC
TRBD1,TRBJ1-2,TRBV14,-,CASSRRTGSDGYTF,TGTGCCAGCAGCCGCCGGACAGGGTCGGATGGCTACACCTTC
-,TRBJ2-7,TRBV28,-,CASRLDGGYEQYF,TGTGCCAGCCGCTTGGACGGGGGATACGAGCAGTACTTC
-,TRBJ1-2,TRBV10-3,-,CAITPSGFPNYGYTF,TGTGCCATCACTCCGTCGGGGTTTCCGAACTATGGCTACACCTTC
TRBD1,TRBJ1-3,TRBV14,-,CASSPGQGAVNTIYF,TGTGCCAGCAGCCCCGGACAGGGGGCCGTAAACACCATATATTTT
-,TRBJ1-1,TRBV28,-,CASSLLRDEAFF,TGTGCCAGCAGTTTATTACGGGATGAAGCTTTCTTT
-,TRBJ1-4,TRBV7-9,-,CASTGTSNEKLFF,TGTGCCAGTACCGGGACCTCAAATGAAAAACTGTTTTTT
-,TRBJ2-1,TRBV5-1,-,CASSLHYQWNEQFF,TGCGCCAGCAGCCTACACTATCAATGGAATGAGCAGTTCTTC
-,TRBJ2-3,TRBV6-6,once,CASSYGSTDTQYF,TGTGCCAGCAGTTACGGGAGCACAGATACGCAGTATTTT
TRBD1,TRBJ2-2,TRBV10-3,-,CATTGPGGNTGELFF,TGTGCCACCACTGGGCCAGGGGGGAACACCGGGGAGCTGTTTTTT
-,TRBJ2-4,TRBV13,once,CASSQVKNIQYF,TGTGCCAGCAGCCAGGTTAAAAACATTCAGTACTTC
-,TRBJ2-5,TRBV7-3,-,CASSEGKEETQYF,TGTGCCAGCAGCGAGGGTAAAGAAGAGACCCAGTACTTC
-,TRBJ2-1,TRBV9,-,CASSKGLGLRSLSSYNEQFF,TGTGCCAGCAGCAAGGGGTTGGGGCTAAGAAGTTTAAGCTCCTACAATGAGCAGTTCTTC
-,TRBJ2-1,TRBV2,-,CASSEELALGSYNEQFF,TGTGCCAGCAGTGAAGAACTAGCCCTCGGGTCCTACAATGAGCAGTTCTTC
-,TRBJ1-2,TRBV11-2,-,CASSPAGGYTF,TGTGCCAGCAGCCCCGCCGGGGGCTACACCTTC
TRBD1,TRBJ1-1,TRBV7-6,-,CASSLGTGDTEAFF,TGTGCCAGCAGCTTAGGAACAGGGGACACTGAAGCTTTCTTT
-,TRBJ2-3,TRBV2,-,CASSEQGSRLGTQYF,TGTGCCAGCAGTGAACAGGGGTCGAGGCTCGGTACGCAGTATTTT
TRBD2,TRBJ2-5,TRBV18,-,CASSLGGQETQYF,TGTGCCAGCTCACTGGGGGGGCAAGAGACCCAGTACTTC
-,TRBJ2-3,TRBV7-2,-,CASSLVGGGTDTQYF,TGTGCCAGCAGCTTAGTGGGGGGAGGCACAGATACGCAGTATTTT
-,TRBJ1-1,TRBV10-1,few,CASSERTDNEAFF,TGCGCCAGCAGTGAGAGGACAGACAATGAAGCTTTCTTT
TRBD2,TRBJ2-3,TRBV5-1,-,CASSPYVAGALSTDTQYF,TGCGCCAGCAGCCCGTATGTAGCGGGGGCCCTAAGCACAGATACGCAGTATTTT
TRBD2,TRBJ2-1,TRBV18,-,CASSPPGTSAYNEQFF,TGTGCCAGCTCACCACCGGGGACTAGCGCATACAATGAGCAGTTCTTC
-,TRBJ1-2,TRBV11-2,few,CASSLVGGSGYTF,TGTGCCAGCAGTCTTGTTGGAGGCTCTGGCTACACCTTC
TRBD1,TRBJ2-7,TRBV19,-,CASSGDRGYEQYF,TGTGCCAGTAGTGGGGACAGGGGGTACGAGCAGTACTTC
TRBD1,TRBJ1-5,TRBV30,-,CAWDREASNQPQHF,TGTGCCTGGGACAGGGAGGCAAGCAATCAGCCCCAGCATTTT
TRBD1,TRBJ1-4,TRBV5-6,-,CASSPLRTGGYEKLFF,TGTGCCAGCAGCCCTCTTCGGACAGGGGGTTACGAAAAACTGTTTTTT
-,TRBJ2-2,TRBV6-5,-,CASRTNPAGELFF,TGTGCCAGCAGAACTAATCCGGCCGGGGAGCTGTTTTTT
TRBD2,TRBJ2-3,TRBV18,-,CASSPNIQLAGGSNTQYF,TGTGCCAGCTCACCAAATATTCAGCTAGCGGGGGGGTCAAATACGCAGTATTTT
TRBD1,TRBJ1-1,TRBV29-1,-,CSVTEGGKTEAFF,TGCAGCGTTACAGAAGGGGGCAAGACTGAAGCTTTCTTT
-,TRBJ2-5,TRBV6-6,once,CASSLGPKETQYF,TGTGCCAGCAGTTTGGGCCCAAAAGAGACCCAGTACTTC
TRBD1,TRBJ1-1,TRBV5-6,-,CASSLQGVNTEAFF,TGTGCCAGCAGCTTACAGGGGGTGAACACTGAAGCTTTCTTT
-,TRBJ2-3,TRBV4-3,-,CASSQDTGSTQYF,TGCGCCAGCAGCCAGGATACGGGGTCTACGCAGTATTTT
-,TRBJ1-6,TRBV6-6,once,CASSYRGNSPLHF,TGTGCCAGCAGTTACAGGGGTAATTCACCCCTCCACTTT
TRBD1,TRBJ2-4,TRBV29-1,once,CSVAFRTGENIQYF,TGCAGCGTTGCGTTTAGGACAGGGGAAAACATTCAGTACTTC
-,TRBJ1-2,TRBV5-6,-,CASSLDRVYGYTF,TGTGCCAGCAGCTTGGACAGGGTCTATGGCTACACCTTC
-,TRBJ1-1,TRBV6-5,-,CAIKRGDTEAFF,TGTGCCATCAAGAGGGGAGACACTGAAGCTTTCTTT
-,TRBJ1-5,TRBV18,-,CASSPPSGRGNQPQHF,TGTGCCAGCTCACCACCTTCGGGTCGCGGCAATCAGCCCCAGCATTTT
-,TRBJ1-2,TRBV2,few,CASTDRSGYTF,TGTGCCAGCACTGACAGGTCAGGCTACACCTTC
TRBD1,TRBJ1-1,TRBV28,-,CASSSTGDVNTEAFF,TGTGCCAGCAGCTCGACAGGGGACGTGAACACTGAAGCTTTCTTT
-,TRBJ2-2,TRBV7-2,-,CASSFRGAGGELFF,TGTGCCAGCAGCTTTCGGGGGGCAGGCGGGGAGCTGTTTTTT
TRBD1,TRBJ1-2,TRBV6-1,-,CASSRDRGSYGYTF,TGTGCCAGCAGCCGGGACAGGGGATCGTATGGCTACACCTTC
TRBD1,TRBJ2-2,TRBV4-2,-,CASSPLGGTGVTGELFF,TGTGCCAGCAGCCCCCTGGGGGGGACAGGGGTTACCGGGGAGCTGTTTTTT